These 13 T cell receptor beta chains were sequenced from one sample in a study of CXCR3-negative and CXCR3-positive naive CD8 T cells. Libraries were UMI-labeled 5' RACE TRB cDNA. TCRdb re-called the 5' RACE reads; every CDR3 protein appears as one record, without DNA. This sample's table has 100,000 or so distinct CDR3 sequences. Sample: naive CXCR3- CD8+ T cells from blood. Subset indicated: CD45RO-CCR7+CD27+CD95- naive CD8+ T cells lacking CXCR3 (TNR3-). These receptors came from a human donor in good health. Some clones in this sample may be carry-over from other donors' samples.

V is TRBV6-1 and J is TRBJ1-1; the D gene TCRdb calls, TRBD1, cannot be checked with no DNA. Germline lookup yields CDR1 MNHNS and CDR2 SASEGT. The CDR3 spans 12 residues. The CDR3 protein is CASRWGSPEAFF.

The rearrangement links TRBV7-2 to TRBJ2-3; TCRdb gives TRBD2 as the D gene, but with no DNA this cannot be confirmed. Germline CDR1 and CDR2: SGHTA and FQGNSA. This CDR3 spans 17 amino acids. The CDR3 reads CASSLGATVGGRDTQYF.

The chain recombines TRBV9 with TRBJ1-3; no DNA is available, so the TRBD1 call from TCRdb remains unchecked. This CDR3 comprises 17 residues. The germline V gene has CDR1 SGDLS and CDR2 YYNGEE. The CDR3 protein is CASSVEGKTVPGNTIYF.

The V call is TRBV20-1, the J call TRBJ2-7. Germline CDR1 reads DFQATT; CDR2 reads SNEGSKA (reference sequence). The CDR3 is made up of 12 amino acids. Here the CDR3 reads CSAREVPYEQYF.

The V call is TRBV29-1, the J call TRBJ1-3. This CDR3 comprises 11 residues. Per germline, CDR1 SQVTM and CDR2 ANQGSEA. CDR3 protein: CSVAARNTIYF.

The chain employs TRBV7-8 and TRBJ2-5; TCRdb designates TRBD1, a call that cannot be tested without DNA. This CDR3 has 16 amino acids. Germline V CDR1 and CDR2: SGHVS, FQNEAQ. CDR3 residues: CASSLGTGIYQETQYF.

V usage is TRBV7-3 and J usage is TRBJ1-6; TCRdb returns TRBD1, unconfirmable since there is no DNA. CDR3 length equals 13 residues. Germline CDR1 SGHTA, CDR2 FQGTGA. CDR3: CASSSGVSAPLHF.

The chain combines TRBV12-3 or TRBV12-4 with TRBJ2-5. CDR3 size: 13 residues. CDR3 in amino acids: CASSHDHQETQYF.

The rearrangement links TRBV4-3 to TRBJ2-2; TCRdb selects TRBD2, and the lack of DNA leaves this call unchecked. CDR3 length: 15 residues. Germline V gives CDR1 LGHNA, CDR2 YSLEER. The CDR3 loop reads CASSQGTSNTGELFF.

This rearrangement joins TRBV29-1 to TRBJ2-1; TCRdb proposes TRBD2, but this gene call is untestable without DNA. This CDR3 comprises 16 residues. The germline V gene has CDR1 SQVTM and CDR2 ANQGSEA. CDR3 sequence: CSVVSRTSASYNEQFF.

The J gene is TRBJ2-2, the V gene TRBV4-3; the D call from TCRdb, TRBD1, cannot be confirmed without DNA. Germline values: CDR1 LGHNA, CDR2 YSLEER. The CDR3 is made up of 15 amino acids. The CDR3 loop reads CASSQETGGPGELFF.

The rearrangement joins TRBV20-1 to TRBJ2-3. CDR3 length equals 15 residues. Germline V gene sequence: CDR1 DFQATT, CDR2 SNEGSKA (reference sequence). CDR3 in amino acids: CSAKGLDLDTDTQYF.

The V call is TRBV7-8, the J call TRBJ2-7; as DNA is missing, the TRBD2 call by TCRdb cannot be tested. Germline V lookup: CDR1 SGHVS, CDR2 FQNEAQ. The CDR3 is 17 amino acids. The CDR3 spells CASSSAASGRAHYEQYF.